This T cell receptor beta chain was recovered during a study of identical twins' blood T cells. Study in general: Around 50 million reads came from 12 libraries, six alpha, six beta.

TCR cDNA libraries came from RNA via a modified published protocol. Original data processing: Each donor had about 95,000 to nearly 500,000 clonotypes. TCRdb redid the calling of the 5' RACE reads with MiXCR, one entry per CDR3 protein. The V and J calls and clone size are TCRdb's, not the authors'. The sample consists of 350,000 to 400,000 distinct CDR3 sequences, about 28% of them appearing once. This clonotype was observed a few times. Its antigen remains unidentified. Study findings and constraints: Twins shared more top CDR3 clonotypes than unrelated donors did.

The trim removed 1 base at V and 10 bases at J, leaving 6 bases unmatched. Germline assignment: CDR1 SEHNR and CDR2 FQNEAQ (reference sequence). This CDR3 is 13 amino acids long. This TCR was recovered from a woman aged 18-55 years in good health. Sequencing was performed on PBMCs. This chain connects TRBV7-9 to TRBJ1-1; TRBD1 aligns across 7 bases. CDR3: CASSLERGLRAFF. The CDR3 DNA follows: TGTGCCAGCAGCTTAGAGAGGGGGCTTAGAGCTTTCTTT.